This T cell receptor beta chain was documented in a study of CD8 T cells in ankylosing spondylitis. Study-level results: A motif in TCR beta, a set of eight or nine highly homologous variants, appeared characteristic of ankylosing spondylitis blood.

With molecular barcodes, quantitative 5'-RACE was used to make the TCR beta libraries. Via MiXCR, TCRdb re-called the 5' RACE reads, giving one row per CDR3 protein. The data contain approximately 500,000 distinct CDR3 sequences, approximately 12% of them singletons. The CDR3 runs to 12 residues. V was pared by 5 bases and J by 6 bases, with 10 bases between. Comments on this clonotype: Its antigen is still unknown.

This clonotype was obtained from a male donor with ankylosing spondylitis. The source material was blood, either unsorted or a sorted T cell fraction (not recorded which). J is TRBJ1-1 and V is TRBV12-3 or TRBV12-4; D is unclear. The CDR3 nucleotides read TGTGCCAGCAGTCGGGGAGGACCTGAAGCTTTCTTT. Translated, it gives CASSRGGPEAFF.